Below are 9 T cell receptor beta chains sequenced from a single sample in a study of patients and donors after allogeneic stem cell transplantation. TCRdb reprocessed the RT-PCR reads with MiXCR, giving one entry per CDR3 protein. The table includes about 410,000 distinct CDR3 sequences, roughly 16% detected once. The sample was blood, either unsorted or a sorted T cell fraction (not recorded which). The receptors stem from a human donor who was either an allogeneic HSCT recipient or a stem cell or donor lymphocyte infusion donor (not recorded which). It is not recorded whose cells these are; they may come from a transplant donor.

This clonotype was counted only a few times. The gene calls are TRBV6-2 or TRBV6-3 and TRBJ2-2; tentatively, D is TRBD1 or TRBD2 (5 bases each). Germline values: CDR1 MNHEY, CDR2 SVGEGT. V lost 6 bases to trimming and J lost 2 bases, with 10 bases between them. The CDR3 is 14 amino acids. The CDR3 here is CASSRGPNTGELFF. The CDR3 nucleotides read TGTGCCAGCAGCCGGGGACCTAACACCGGGGAGCTGTTTTTT.

In its sample, this clonotype was seen once. The gene calls are TRBV4-1 and TRBJ2-7; 11 bases line up with TRBD2. V lost 1 base and J lost 2; bases outside the gene matches: 10. The CDR3 runs 18 residues. CDR1 and CDR2 (germline): MGHRA, YSYEKL. CDR3 bases: TGCGCCAGCAGCCAAGCTTCCCTACTAGCGGGAGCCACCTACGAGCAGTACTTC. It specifies CASSQASLLAGATYEQYF.

This clonotype was seen a handful of times. The rearrangement links TRBV12-3 or TRBV12-4 to TRBJ1-1; D is perhaps TRBD1 (5 bases). V shed 5 bases and J shed 0 bases, with 22 bases lying between them. This CDR3 has 18 amino acids. CDR3 coding DNA: TGTGCCAGCAGTCCGAGGGTGCAGGGTAAGCCGATGAACACTGAAGCTTTCTTT. It codes for CASSPRVQGKPMNTEAFF.

On this clonotype: A read error may produce the germline difference seen at one junction end. This chain links TRBV6-1 with TRBJ2-1, with D perhaps matching TRBD2 (6 bases). Germline loops: CDR1 MNHNS, CDR2 SASEGT. This CDR3 spans 16 amino acids. The CDR3 bases are TGTACCAGCAGTAACCTCGCGGCGGGATTACACAATGAGCAGTTCTTC. This codes for CTSSNLAAGLHNEQFF.

This clonotype was observed many times. In nucleotides, the CDR3 is TGCGCCAGCAGCCAACCGGGACAGGGGTACGAGCAGTACTTC. This sequence encodes CASSQPGQGYEQYF. The rearrangement uses TRBV4-1 and TRBJ2-7, with TRBD1 identical over 10 bases. The germline gives CDR1 MGHRA, CDR2 YSYEKL. The ends lost 2 bases at V and 4 bases at J; junction bases unmatched: 2. The CDR3 length is 14 residues.

The sample holds a few counts of this clonotype. This chain links TRBV12-3 or TRBV12-4 with TRBJ2-2, with TRBD1 identical over 9 bases. CDR3 size: 17 residues. Unmatched junction bases numbered 9, after V lost 5 bases and J lost 2 bases. CDR3 coding DNA: TGTGCCAGCAGTCTTCCGGGACAGGGTGATAACACCGGGGAGCTGTTTTTT. Protein: CASSLPGQGDNTGELFF.

The chain employs TRBV6-1 and TRBJ2-5; D is tentatively TRBD1 or TRBD2 (6 bases each). The V gene lost 6 bases and the J gene lost 2 bases, with 16 bases spanning the gap. The CDR3 is made up of 15 amino acids. In germline, CDR1 is MNHNS, CDR2 SASEGT. Written as DNA, the CDR3 is TGTGCCAGCAGCCGCCAAGGGGGGCCTCAAGAGACCCAGTACTTC. Its translation is CASSRQGGPQETQYF.

V usage is TRBV7-3 and J usage is TRBJ2-1; possibly TRBD2 for D (6 bases). Per the germline V gene, CDR1 is SGHTA and CDR2 is FQGTGA. V was shortened by 5 bases and J by 10 bases, with 12 bases between the two germline ends. This CDR3 is 12 amino acids long. The CDR3, as DNA: TGTGCCAGCAGCCTGGGGACTCAGGAGCAGTTCTTC. As protein: CASSLGTQEQFF.

The chain has TRBV20-1 and TRBJ2-1; tentative D call: TRBD1 (5 bases). The CDR3 covers 14 residues. V lost 2 bases and J lost 5, with 13 bases in between. In germline, CDR1 is DFQATT, CDR2 SNEGSKA (reference sequence). The CDR3 region has the DNA TGCAGTGCTAGAAGGGCAGGGCTCCACAATGAGCAGTTCTTC. Encoded protein: CSARRAGLHNEQFF.